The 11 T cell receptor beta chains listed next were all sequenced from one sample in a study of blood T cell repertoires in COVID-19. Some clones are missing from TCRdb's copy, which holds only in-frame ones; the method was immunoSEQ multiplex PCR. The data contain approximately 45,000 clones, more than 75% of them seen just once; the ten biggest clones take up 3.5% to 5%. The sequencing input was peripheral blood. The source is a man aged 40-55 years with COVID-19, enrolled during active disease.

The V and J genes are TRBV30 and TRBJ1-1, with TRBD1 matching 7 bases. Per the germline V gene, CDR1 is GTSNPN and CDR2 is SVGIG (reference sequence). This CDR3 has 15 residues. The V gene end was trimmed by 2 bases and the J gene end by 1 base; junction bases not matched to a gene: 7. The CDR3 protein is CAWSSRGTANTEAFF. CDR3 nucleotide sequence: TGTGCCTGGAGTAGTCGGGGGACAGCGAACACTGAAGCTTTCTTT.

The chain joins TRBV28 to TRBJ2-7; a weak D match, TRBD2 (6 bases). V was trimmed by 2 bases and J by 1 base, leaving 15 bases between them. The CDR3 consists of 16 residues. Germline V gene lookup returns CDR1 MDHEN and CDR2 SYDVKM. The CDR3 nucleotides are TGTGCCAGCAGTTTAGGTCTAGCGATGGCGTCCTACGAGCAGTACTTC. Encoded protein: CASSLGLAMASYEQYF.

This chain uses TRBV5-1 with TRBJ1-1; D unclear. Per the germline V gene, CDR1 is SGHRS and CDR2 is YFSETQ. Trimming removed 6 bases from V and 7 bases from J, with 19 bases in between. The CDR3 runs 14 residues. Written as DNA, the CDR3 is TGCGCCAGCACCCCGGGGTCGGGTGGCGGTGAAGCTTTCTTT. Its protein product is CASTPGSGGGEAFF.

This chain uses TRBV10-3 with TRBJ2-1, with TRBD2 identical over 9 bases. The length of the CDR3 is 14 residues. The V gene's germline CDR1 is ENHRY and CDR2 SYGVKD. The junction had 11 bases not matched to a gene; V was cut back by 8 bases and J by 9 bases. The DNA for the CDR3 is TGTGCCATCGGTCTGGCGGGAGGGCGGGGTGAGCAGTTCTTC. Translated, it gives CAIGLAGGRGEQFF.

The chain's CDR3 is CASSPDRGGQETQYF. The CDR3 bases are TGTGCCAGCTCACCTGACAGGGGAGGGCAAGAGACCCAGTACTTC. The V gene is TRBV18, the J gene TRBJ2-5, with D maybe TRBD1 (8 bases). Trimming took off 3 bases at V and 2 bases at J, with 13 bases between the two ends. The CDR3 runs 15 residues. The V gene's germline CDR1 is KGHSH and CDR2 LQKENI.

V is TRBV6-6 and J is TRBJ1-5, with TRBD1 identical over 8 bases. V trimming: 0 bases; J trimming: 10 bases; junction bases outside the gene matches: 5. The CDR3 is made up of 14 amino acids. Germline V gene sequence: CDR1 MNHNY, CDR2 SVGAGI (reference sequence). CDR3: CASSYSEDRVPQHF. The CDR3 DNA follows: TGTGCCAGCAGTTACTCGGAGGACAGGGTCCCCCAGCATTTT.

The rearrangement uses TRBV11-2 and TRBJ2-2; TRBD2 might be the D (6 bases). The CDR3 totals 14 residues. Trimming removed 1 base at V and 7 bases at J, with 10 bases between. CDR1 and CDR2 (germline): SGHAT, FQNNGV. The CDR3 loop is CASSLGGIIGELFF. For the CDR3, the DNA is TGTGCCAGCAGCTTAGGCGGGATAATCGGGGAGCTGTTTTTT.

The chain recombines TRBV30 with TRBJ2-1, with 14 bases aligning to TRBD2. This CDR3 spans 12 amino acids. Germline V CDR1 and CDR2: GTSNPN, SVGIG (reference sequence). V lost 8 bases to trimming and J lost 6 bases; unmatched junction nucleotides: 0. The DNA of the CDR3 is TGTGCCGGGACTAGCGGGAGCAATGAGCAGTTCTTC. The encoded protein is CAGTSGSNEQFF.

CDR3 sequence reads: CASSDGPRVNTEAFF. CDR3 nucleotides: TGTGCCAGCAGTGATGGTCCTCGGGTGAACACTGAAGCTTTCTTT. The gene calls are TRBV25-1 and TRBJ1-1; D remains ambiguous. Trimming took 3 bases from V and 0 from J, leaving 11 bases between them. In germline, CDR1 is MGHDK, CDR2 SYGVNS. This CDR3 is 15 amino acids long.

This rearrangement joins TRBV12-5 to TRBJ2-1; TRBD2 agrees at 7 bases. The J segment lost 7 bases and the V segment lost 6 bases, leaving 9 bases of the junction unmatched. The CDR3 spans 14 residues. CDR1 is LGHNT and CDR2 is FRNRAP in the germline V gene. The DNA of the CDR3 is TGTGCTAGTGGGAGACTGGACGGGGGGAATGAGCAGTTCTTC. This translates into CASGRLDGGNEQFF.

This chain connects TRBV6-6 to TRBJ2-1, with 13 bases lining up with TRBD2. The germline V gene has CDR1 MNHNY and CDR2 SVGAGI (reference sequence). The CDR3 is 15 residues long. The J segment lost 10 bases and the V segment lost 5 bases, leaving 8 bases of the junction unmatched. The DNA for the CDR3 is TGTGCCAGCAGTACCCGACTAGCGGGAGGACAGGAGCAGTTCTTC. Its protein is CASSTRLAGGQEQFF.